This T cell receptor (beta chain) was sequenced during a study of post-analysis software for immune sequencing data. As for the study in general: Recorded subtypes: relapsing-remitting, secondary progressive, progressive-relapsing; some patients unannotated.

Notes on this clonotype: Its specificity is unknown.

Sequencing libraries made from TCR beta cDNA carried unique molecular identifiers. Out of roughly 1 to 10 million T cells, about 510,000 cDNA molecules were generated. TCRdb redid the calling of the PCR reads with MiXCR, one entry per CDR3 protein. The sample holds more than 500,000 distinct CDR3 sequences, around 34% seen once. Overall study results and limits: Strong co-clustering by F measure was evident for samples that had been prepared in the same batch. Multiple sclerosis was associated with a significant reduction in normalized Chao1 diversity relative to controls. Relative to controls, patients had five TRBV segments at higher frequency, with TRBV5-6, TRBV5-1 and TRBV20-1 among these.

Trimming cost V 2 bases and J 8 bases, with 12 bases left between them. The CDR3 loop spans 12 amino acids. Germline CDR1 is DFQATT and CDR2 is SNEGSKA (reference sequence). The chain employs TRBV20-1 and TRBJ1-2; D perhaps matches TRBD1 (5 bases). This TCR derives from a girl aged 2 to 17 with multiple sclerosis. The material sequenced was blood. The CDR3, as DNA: TGCAGTGCTAGAACCACAGGCCAGGGCTACACCTTC. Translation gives CSARTTGQGYTF.